Following are 10 T cell receptor beta chains from one sample sequenced in a study of blood T cell repertoires in COVID-19. Generated by immunoSEQ multiplex PCR, the TCRdb table keeps only in-frame clones and is missing some. This sample carries roughly 100,000 clones, 81% of them seen once, and the ten largest clones take 37%. Sequencing used peripheral blood. The receptors stem from a man aged 80 or over with acute or convalescent COVID-19.

The CDR3 nucleotides are TGTGCCAGCAGTTACTCTATCGGGGAGACCCAGTACTTC. This codes for CASSYSIGETQYF. This chain connects TRBV6-5 to TRBJ2-5; no firm D call. The germline V and J ends were trimmed by 0 bases and 5 bases, with 7 bases remaining between them. The CDR3 contains 13 residues. Germline loops: CDR1 MNHEY, CDR2 SVGAGI.

V is TRBV20-1 and J is TRBJ1-1; D gene uncertain. Looked up from germline, CDR1 is DFQATT and CDR2 is SNEGSKA (reference sequence). Trimming left V 3 bases short and J 2 bases short, with 4 bases between. This CDR3 has 11 residues. The CDR3 loop reads CSARANTEAFF. The CDR3 nucleotides read TGCAGTGCTAGGGCTAACACTGAAGCTTTCTTT.

This clone came up once. The chain employs TRBV5-1 and TRBJ2-7; maybe TRBD1 (6 bases). Germline V gives CDR1 SGHRS, CDR2 YFSETQ. The CDR3 runs 15 residues. V was clipped by 5 bases and J by 2 bases, with 17 bases between them. CDR3 nucleotides: TGCGCCAGCAGACCCGGACAGCAAGGTACCTACGAGCAGTACTTC. Its translation: CASRPGQQGTYEQYF.

V and J are TRBV27 and TRBJ1-5, with D unresolved. V lost 2 bases to trimming and J lost 4 bases, with 15 bases between them. In germline, CDR1 is MNHEY, CDR2 SMNVEV (reference sequence). There are 16 residues in the CDR3. CDR3: CASSLGPRSENQPQHF. The DNA of the CDR3 is TGTGCCAGCAGTTTAGGGCCCAGGTCCGAAAATCAGCCCCAGCATTTT.

The CDR3 here is CASSPPYSRETEAFF. The CDR3 nucleotides read TGTGCCAGCTCACCACCGTATAGCAGGGAAACTGAAGCTTTCTTT. This chain connects TRBV18 to TRBJ1-1; tentatively, D is TRBD1 (5 bases). Germline V gene sequence: CDR1 KGHSH, CDR2 LQKENI. CDR3 size: 15 residues. V lost 0 bases to trimming and J lost 5 bases, with 13 bases between them.

This chain joins TRBV2 and TRBJ1-1; the D gene is possibly TRBD1 (6 bases). The V end was cut by 6 bases, the J end by 3 bases, with 11 bases between. Germline V gene data show CDR1 as SNHLY and CDR2 as FYNNEI. CDR3 length: 13 amino acids. CDR3 protein: CASRAQGDTEAFF. The CDR3 DNA follows: TGTGCCAGCAGAGCACAGGGAGACACTGAAGCTTTCTTT.

The chain has TRBV6-5 and TRBJ1-1, with TRBD1 as a possible D gene (6 bases). In germline, CDR1 is MNHEY, CDR2 SVGAGI. The V end was cut by 9 bases, the J end by 4 bases, with 9 bases between. The CDR3 is made up of 11 amino acids. The CDR3 nucleotides read TGTGCCAGTGCCAGGGGCACTGAAGCTTTCTTT. Encoded protein: CASARGTEAFF.

Comments on this clone: The junction departs from germline at one end; a sequencing error may be responsible. The rearrangement uses TRBV6-1 and TRBJ2-2; D is perhaps TRBD2 (6 bases). CDR3 length: 15 amino acids. Germline V gives CDR1 MNHNS, CDR2 SASEGT. CDR3: CASSEVNSGAPGAIF. Here the CDR3 DNA reads TGTGCCAGCAGTGAAGTGAATAGCGGAGCACCGGGTGCGATTTTT.

J is TRBJ2-1 and V is TRBV10-3; 7 positions agree with TRBD2. The CDR3 covers 15 residues. Germline-derived CDR1 and CDR2 are ENHRY and SYGVKD. V lost 11 bases to trimming and J lost 0 bases; unmatched junction nucleotides: 10. CDR3 region: CAHRPGGSSYNEQFF. The CDR3 coding sequence is TGTGCCCATCGGCCTGGCGGGAGCTCCTACAATGAGCAGTTCTTC.

This clone was recorded a few times. V and J are TRBV19 and TRBJ2-2; 9 nucleotides line up with TRBD2. The CDR3 consists of 14 residues. The germline V gene has CDR1 LNHDA and CDR2 SQIVND (reference sequence). V trimming: 4 bases; J trimming: 6 bases; junction bases outside the gene matches: 3. CDR3: CASSSGRASGELFF. CDR3 bases: TGTGCCAGTAGTAGCGGGAGGGCCTCCGGGGAGCTGTTTTTT.